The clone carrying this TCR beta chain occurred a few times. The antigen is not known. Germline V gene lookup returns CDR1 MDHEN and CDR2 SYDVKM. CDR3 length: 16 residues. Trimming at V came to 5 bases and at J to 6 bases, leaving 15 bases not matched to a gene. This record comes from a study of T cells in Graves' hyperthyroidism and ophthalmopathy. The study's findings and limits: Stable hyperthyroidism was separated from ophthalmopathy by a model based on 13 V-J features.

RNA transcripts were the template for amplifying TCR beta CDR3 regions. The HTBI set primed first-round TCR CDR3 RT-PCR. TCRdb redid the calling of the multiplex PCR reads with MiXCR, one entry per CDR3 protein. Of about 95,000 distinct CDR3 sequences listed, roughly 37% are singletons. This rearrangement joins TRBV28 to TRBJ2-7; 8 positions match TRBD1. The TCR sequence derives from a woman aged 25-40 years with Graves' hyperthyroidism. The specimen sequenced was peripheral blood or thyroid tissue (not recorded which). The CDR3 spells CASSPQGTGSLTEQYF. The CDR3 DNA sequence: TGTGCCAGCAGTCCTCAGGGGACAGGTAGTTTGACCGAGCAGTACTTC.